The rows below give T cell receptor beta chains drawn from one sample of a study of blood T cell repertoires in COVID-19. Assay: immunoSEQ multiplex PCR; the TCRdb copy retains only in-frame clones and omits some. Among more than 300,000 clones, 86% were seen once, and the ten largest hold 1.5% to 2%. Sequenced material: peripheral blood. The receptors come from a woman aged 45-65 years with acute or convalescent COVID-19. Each CDR3 is given with its conserved first and last residue. The D gene is left open where the match is weak. Only part of the rows carry a size: once, few, many, or a class if the clone is expanded.

TRBD1,TRBJ1-1,-,TRBV5-8,CASTSPGTGITEAFF,TGTGCCAGCACCTCTCCGGGGACAGGAATCACTGAAGCTTTCTTT
-,TRBJ2-3,once,TRBV6-6,CASSYAVPTDTQYF,TGTGCCAGCAGTTACGCGGTTCCCACAGATACGCAGTATTTT
-,TRBJ1-5,-,TRBV4-3,CASSQEGSQPQHF,TGCGCCAGCAGCCAAGAAGGGAGCCAGCCCCAGCATTTT
TRBD2,TRBJ2-1,-,TRBV4-1,CASSQETSGRDNEQFF,TGCGCCAGCAGCCAAGAGACTAGCGGGAGGGACAATGAGCAGTTCTTC
TRBD1,TRBJ2-7,-,TRBV6-6,CASSYSDRGLSYEQYF,TGTGCCAGCAGTTACTCCGACAGGGGGCTGTCCTACGAGCAGTACTTC
-,TRBJ2-2,-,TRBV4-3,CASSQDRGLNTGELFF,TGCGCCAGCAGCCAAGATCGGGGTCTGAACACCGGGGAGCTGTTTTTT
TRBD2,TRBJ2-2,-,TRBV27,CASRPGGGLGGGELFF,TGTGCCAGCAGGCCCGGGGGGGGACTAGGTGGCGGGGAGCTGTTTTTT
TRBD2,TRBJ2-5,-,TRBV3-1/TRBV3-2,CASSQISASGETQYF,TGTGCCAGCAGCCAAATCTCGGCTAGCGGCGAGACCCAGTACTTC
-,TRBJ2-1,few,TRBV28,CASNLSPQTRSQDEQFF,TGTGCCAGCAATCTCTCCCCCCAGACTAGAAGCCAGGATGAGCAGTTCTTC
TRBD2,TRBJ2-7,-,TRBV27,CASSPGLGTYEQYF,TGTGCCAGCAGCCCTGGACTAGGTACCTACGAGCAGTACTTC
-,TRBJ2-3,-,TRBV11-3,CASSSSSTDTQYF,TGTGCCAGCAGCTCCAGTAGCACAGATACGCAGTATTTT
TRBD1,TRBJ1-4,once,TRBV7-2,CASSARTGLEKLFF,TGTGCCAGCAGCGCTCGGACAGGGTTGGAAAAACTGTTTTTT
TRBD1,TRBJ2-7,-,TRBV19,CASSYGTGGSYEQYF,TGTGCCAGTAGTTACGGGACAGGGGGCTCCTACGAGCAGTACTTC
-,TRBJ1-5,-,TRBV2,CASSPSGLHGDQPQHF,TGTGCCAGCAGCCCGAGTGGACTCCACGGCGATCAGCCCCAGCATTTT
TRBD1,TRBJ1-1,-,TRBV28,CASSHGTGRGVNTEAFF,TGTGCCAGCAGTCACGGGACAGGGAGGGGGGTGAACACTGAAGCTTTCTTT
-,TRBJ1-5,-,TRBV30,CAWSALGRDNQPQHF,TGTGCCTGGAGTGCACTTGGGCGGGACAATCAGCCCCAGCATTTT
TRBD2,TRBJ2-1,-,TRBV28,CASRRGGSLDEQFF,TGTGCCAGCCGGCGGGGCGGGAGTCTCGATGAGCAGTTCTTC